This T cell receptor beta chain was captured by sequencing in a study of blood T cell repertoires in COVID-19. Study in general: The samples span acute and convalescent COVID-19 from the United States, Italy and Spain. From T cells, B-cell-depleted T cells, or PBMCs came the material, which was cDNA or gDNA.

Cohort assignment relied on participant-reported clinical history. CDR3 length equals 14 residues. The V gene end was trimmed by 11 bases and the J gene end by 4 bases; junction bases not matched to a gene: 10. Germline CDR1 SNHLY, CDR2 FYNNEI. Authors' analysis steps: Estimation of nucleated cell counts was performed using reference gene primer amplification. The method was immunoSEQ multiplex PCR; TCRdb's version includes in-frame clones alone and lacks a portion of them. That table gives V, J and clone size, and the DNA gave D and trimming. The table has approximately 180,000 clones, 76% seen once.

This sequence was found in a woman aged 45-59 years with acute COVID-19. Sequenced sample: PBMCs or T cells enriched from blood (not recorded which). The chain recombines TRBV2 with TRBJ2-7; 11 positions agree with TRBD2. As DNA, the CDR3 is TGTGCCTCCTTAACTAGCGGGGGTCTATACGAGCAGTACGTC. Translating gives CASLTSGGLYEQYV.